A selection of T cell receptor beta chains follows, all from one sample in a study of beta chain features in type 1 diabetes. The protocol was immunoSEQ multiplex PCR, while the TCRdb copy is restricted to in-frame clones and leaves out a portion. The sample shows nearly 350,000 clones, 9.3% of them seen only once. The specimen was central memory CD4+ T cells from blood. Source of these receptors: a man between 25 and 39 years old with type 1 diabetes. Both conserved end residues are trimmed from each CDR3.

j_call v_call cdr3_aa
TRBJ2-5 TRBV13 ASSLAWSDFQETQY
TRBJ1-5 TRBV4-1 ASSQEWSSWDNQPQH
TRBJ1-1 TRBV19 ASRGAARSEAF
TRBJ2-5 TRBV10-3 AISEREGAAETQY
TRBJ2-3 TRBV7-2 ASSLGTSGTTDTQY
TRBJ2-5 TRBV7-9 ASSQGQGVETQY
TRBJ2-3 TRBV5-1 ASSLDGQRTDTQY
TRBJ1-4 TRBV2 ASRLNEKLF
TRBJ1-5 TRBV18 ASSSTGYQPQH
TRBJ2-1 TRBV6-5 ASSYSSGQDRQF
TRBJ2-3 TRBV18 ASSAAGPLFTDTQY
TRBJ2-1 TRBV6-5 ASSYWRGDNEQF
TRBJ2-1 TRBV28 ASSPTSGGPRNEQF
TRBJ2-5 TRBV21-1 ASPHGQGKRETQY
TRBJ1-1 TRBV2 ATTGEGTEAF
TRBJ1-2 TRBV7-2 ASSPTGLINGYT
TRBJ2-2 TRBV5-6 ASSRGLAGNTGELF
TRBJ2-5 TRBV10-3 AISGLAGVQETQY
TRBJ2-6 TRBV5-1 ASSLPGDGANVLT
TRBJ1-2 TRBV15 ATSRDLTGAGYGYT
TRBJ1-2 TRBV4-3 ASSREGTGNYGYT
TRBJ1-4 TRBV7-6 ASSLSPVGANEKLF
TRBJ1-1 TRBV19 ASSIGGQYTEAF
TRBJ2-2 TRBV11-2 ASSLGTGGVSGELF
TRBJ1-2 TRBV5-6 ASSLRLSQGGGYT
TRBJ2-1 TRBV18 ATGTGGKDEQF
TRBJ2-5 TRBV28 ASSLRHPGETQY
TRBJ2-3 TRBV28 ASSLGSFSSTDTQY
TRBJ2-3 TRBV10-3 AISESSGRAGLDTQY
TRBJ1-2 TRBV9 ASSVLGARSGYT
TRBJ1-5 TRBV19 ASSERDRDQPQH
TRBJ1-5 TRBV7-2 ASSLASQGPNQPQH
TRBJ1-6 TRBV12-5 ASGLAPRGLSSYNSPLH
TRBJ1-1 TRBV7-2 ASSLLIAGAQAEAF
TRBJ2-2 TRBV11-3 ASSPDGTGELF
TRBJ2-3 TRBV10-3 AMRGQGTDTQY
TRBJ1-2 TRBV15 ATSRDRREWGYT
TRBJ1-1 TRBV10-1 TSSLTGVTEAF
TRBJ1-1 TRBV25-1 ASSEGIVRNTEAF